This TCR beta chain was observed in a study of PD-L1 blockade in urothelial cancer. Overall study results and limits: Patients who had durable benefit saw their tumor-associated blood clones expand more at 3 weeks.

As regards this clone: What it recognizes is unknown.

The CDR3 spans 16 residues. The V segment lost 6 bases and the J segment 4 bases; nucleotides outside the gene matches: 10. Germline V gene data show CDR1 as LNHDA and CDR2 as SQIVND (reference sequence). The method was immunoSEQ multiplex PCR; TCRdb's version includes in-frame clones alone and lacks a portion of them. In the table there are roughly 2,500 clones, about 30% of which are singletons. The sequencing used tumor tissue, collected before atezolizumab (anti-PD-L1) treatment. The source of this sequence is a man between 70 and 80 years old with urothelial cancer. V usage is TRBV19 and J usage is TRBJ2-2, with 8 bases that match TRBD1. Written as DNA, the CDR3 is TGTGCCAGTAGCACGATATTGACAGGGGTCACCGGGGAGCTGTTTTTT. Protein product: CASSTILTGVTGELFF.